The 13 T cell receptor beta chains below come from one sample, sequenced in a study of blood T cells in healthy people across ages. Together with a sample-barcoded 5' primer, a J-beta primer mix was included in a second PCR lasting 7 to 11 cycles. TCRdb reprocessed the 5' RACE reads via MiXCR and lists one record per CDR3 protein. Of roughly 700,000 distinct CDR3 sequences in the sample, 49% were seen once. Sequenced sample: blood. The receptor set was obtained from a woman aged 55-70 years in good health.

The V call is TRBV3-1, the J call TRBJ2-7; a possible D gene is TRBD1 (6 bases). The germline gives CDR1 LGHDT, CDR2 YNNKEL (reference sequence). This CDR3 is built from 13 residues. Trimming cost V 4 bases and J 3 bases, with 10 bases left between them. For the CDR3, the DNA is TGTGCCAGCAGCCGGGACACTCTCTACGAGCAGTACTTC. It codes for CASSRDTLYEQYF.

This sequence joins TRBV5-1 and TRBJ2-2; 7 positions match TRBD1. V shed 1 base and J 2 bases; nucleotides not matched to a gene: 5. CDR3 length equals 16 residues. CDR1 and CDR2 from the germline V gene are SGHRS and YFSETQ. As DNA, the CDR3 is TGCGCCAGCAGCTTGAGGTGGGACAGTAACACCGGGGAGCTGTTTTTT. It specifies CASSLRWDSNTGELFF.

This clonotype showed up just once. This sequence joins TRBV2 and TRBJ1-5; the match to TRBD1 covers 8 bases. Germline loops: CDR1 SNHLY, CDR2 FYNNEI. After removal of 5 bases from V and 9 bases from J, the junction contained 15 bases not matched to a gene. The CDR3 has 16 amino acids. The CDR3 DNA follows: TGTGCCAGCAGTACCCGGGGGGTCACAGGGGGAAGGCCCCAGCATTTT. Translating gives CASSTRGVTGGRPQHF.

This clonotype was picked up many times. The chain couples TRBV9 to TRBJ2-1; D unresolved. The germline V gene encodes CDR1 SGDLS and CDR2 YYNGEE. This CDR3 spans 15 amino acids. Trimming cost V 4 bases and J 4 bases, with 15 bases left between them. The CDR3: CASSPRDAPYNEQFF. CDR3 nucleotide sequence: TGTGCCAGCAGCCCCCGTGATGCGCCATACAATGAGCAGTTCTTC.

V is TRBV28 and J is TRBJ2-1; 11 bases agree with TRBD2. This CDR3 is built from 16 residues. V dropped 6 bases and J dropped 6; count of bases not matched to a gene: 10. Germline V CDR1 and CDR2: MDHEN, SYDVKM. CDR3 residues: CASRTTSGSGGNEQFF. The CDR3 DNA follows: TGTGCCAGCAGAACCACTAGCGGGAGTGGGGGCAATGAGCAGTTCTTC.

This clonotype was counted at least ten times. The gene calls are TRBV10-3 and TRBJ2-7; 8 bases are shared with TRBD1. V lost 2 bases, J lost 6 bases, and 6 bases stayed unmatched. Germline V lookup: CDR1 ENHRY, CDR2 SYGVKD. CDR3 length: 14 amino acids. In nucleotides, the CDR3 is TGTGCCATCAGTGAGGGGCAGGGGGCCCGCGAGCAGTACTTC. This encodes CAISEGQGAREQYF.

Many counts were recorded for this clonotype. The chain carries TRBV4-2 and TRBJ1-4, with a tentative D call TRBD1 (6 bases). Germline V gene data show CDR1 as LGHNA and CDR2 as YNFKEQ. V was cut by 3 bases and J by 7 bases, with 12 bases left in between. This CDR3 has 14 amino acids. The CDR3 reads CASSQPWGAEKLFF. The DNA for the CDR3 is TGTGCCAGCAGCCAGCCCTGGGGGGCTGAAAAACTGTTTTTT.

The CDR3 spells CASSALTGSGANVLTF. The CDR3 coding sequence is TGTGCCAGCAGTGCCCTAACAGGGTCTGGGGCCAACGTCCTGACTTTC. V is TRBV2 and J is TRBJ2-6; possibly TRBD1 for D (6 bases). From germline, CDR1 is SNHLY and CDR2 FYNNEI. V lost 4 bases, J lost 1 base, and 11 bases lay in between. CDR3 length: 16 amino acids.

The J gene is TRBJ2-1, the V gene TRBV20-1; 7 bases agree with TRBD2. The junction had 9 bases not matched to a gene; V was cut back by 6 bases and J by 7 bases. This CDR3 has 13 residues. The germline V gene encodes CDR1 DFQATT and CDR2 SNEGSKA (reference sequence). The CDR3 DNA reads as TGCAGTGCGACGGTACTAGCGTCGAATGAGCAGTTCTTC. It translates to CSATVLASNEQFF.

This chain uses TRBV6-2 or TRBV6-3 with TRBJ1-5; 8 positions agree with TRBD1. The CDR3 totals 16 residues. CDR1 is MNHEY, CDR2 SVGEGT, per germline. V shed 3 bases and J 9 bases; nucleotides not matched to a gene: 13. CDR3 sequence: CASSYRRGTGLGPQHF. The CDR3 coding sequence is TGTGCCAGCAGTTATCGCCGGGGGACAGGATTGGGGCCCCAGCATTTT.

The V call is TRBV6-2 or TRBV6-3, the J call TRBJ2-1, with 13 nucleotides matching TRBD2. TRBJ2-7 matches the DNA end more closely, so the J call is doubtful. This CDR3 contains 17 residues. Germline CDR1 is MNHEY and CDR2 is SVGEGT. The DNA for the CDR3 is TGTGCCAGCAGTCACTGGACTAGCGGGAGAGAGGTGAATGAGCAGTACTTC. This sequence encodes CASSHWTSGREVNEQYF.

This clonotype has more than one count but fewer than ten. The J gene is TRBJ2-5, the V gene TRBV5-1; 7 bases agree with TRBD1. V shed 4 bases, J shed 4 bases, and the junction held 7 bases outside the gene matches. The germline V gene encodes CDR1 SGHRS and CDR2 YFSETQ. This CDR3 spans 14 amino acids. Written as DNA, the CDR3 is TGCGCCAGCAGCGCTGGGACAGCCTCAGAGACCCAGTACTTC. Translated, it gives CASSAGTASETQYF.

This clonotype was counted between two and nine times. The chain couples TRBV2 to TRBJ1-6; D gene ambiguous. Trimming removed 4 bases from V and 6 bases from J, with 13 bases in between. The CDR3 has 15 amino acids. CDR1 is SNHLY, CDR2 FYNNEI, per germline. CDR3 coding DNA: TGTGCCAGCAGTGCCCGAGATCCGGCTAATTCACCCCTCCACTTT. Amino acids: CASSARDPANSPLHF.